Below are 19 T cell receptor beta chains sequenced from a single sample in a study of response to subunit inactivated influenza vaccine. TCRdb reanalysed the RT-PCR reads using MiXCR and keeps one entry per CDR3 protein. Of about 700,000 distinct CDR3 sequences in the sample, less than 20% were seen once. The input for sequencing was PBMCs from blood, taken about 13 days after vaccination. The receptor set was obtained from a man in his fifties who received an inactivated influenza vaccine.

The J gene is TRBJ2-1, the V gene TRBV19; 11 positions agree with TRBD1. The CDR3 consists of 14 residues. V gave up 8 bases and J gave up 5 bases; unmatched junction bases: 5. Germline V CDR1 and CDR2: LNHDA, SQIVND (reference sequence). The DNA of the CDR3 is TGTGCCAGTGGACAGGGGGCGTACCACAATGAGCAGTTCTTC. Translation gives CASGQGAYHNEQFF.

This clonotype was seen at least ten times. This chain connects TRBV9 to TRBJ2-7; 9 nucleotides line up with TRBD1. CDR3 length equals 15 residues. After removal of 4 bases from V and 2 bases from J, the junction contained 7 bases not matched to a gene. The germline CDR1 and CDR2 sequences are SGDLS and YYNGEE. CDR3: CASSPGGQGPYEQYF. The CDR3, as DNA: TGTGCCAGCAGCCCCGGCGGACAGGGGCCCTACGAGCAGTACTTC.

This chain links TRBV20-1 with TRBJ2-7; D remains ambiguous. This CDR3 contains 14 residues. Germline loops: CDR1 DFQATT, CDR2 SNEGSKA (reference sequence). V was clipped by 2 bases and J by 6 bases, with 17 bases between them. Here the CDR3 DNA reads TGCAGTGCTAGAATGGCCTGGGAAAGGTTCGAGCAGTACTTC. This sequence encodes CSARMAWERFEQYF.

This clonotype was seen only a few times. This sequence joins TRBV18 and TRBJ2-1; TRBD2 matches at 8 bases. The CDR3 has 14 residues. CDR1 KGHSH and CDR2 LQKENI come from the germline V gene. The V and J ends lost 3 bases and 8 bases, in that order; junction bases with no gene match: 6. This chain's CDR3 is CASSPGTSVYEQFF. CDR3 bases: TGTGCCAGCTCACCGGGGACTAGTGTCTATGAGCAGTTCTTC.

The rearrangement links TRBV9 to TRBJ1-5; 10 bases fit TRBD1. After removal of 3 bases from V and 7 bases from J, the junction contained 7 bases not matched to a gene. The CDR3 covers 15 residues. Germline assignment: CDR1 SGDLS and CDR2 YYNGEE. The CDR3 DNA reads TGTGCCAGCAGCGCTCGTGGGACAGGGGAACAGCCCCAGCATTTT. It is translated as CASSARGTGEQPQHF.

The DNA of the CDR3 is TGTGCCAGCAGTTTAGACGGGTTCTATGGCTACACCTTC. Protein product: CASSLDGFYGYTF. This chain links TRBV12-3 or TRBV12-4 with TRBJ1-2; D is undetermined. Trimming removed 1 base from V and 4 bases from J, with 7 bases in between. This CDR3 contains 13 residues.

This clonotype was seen more than once but under ten times. Here the CDR3 DNA reads TGTGCCATCGGTAAGCCTGGCACAGATACGCAGTATTTT. This codes for CAIGKPGTDTQYF. The chain is built from TRBV10-3 and TRBJ2-3; D unclear. CDR1 ENHRY and CDR2 SYGVKD come from the germline V gene. V lost 8 bases and J 1 base, leaving 10 bases between the germline ends. The CDR3 has 13 residues.

This clonotype was seen more than once but under ten times. J is TRBJ1-5 and V is TRBV6-1, with TRBD1 matching 7 bases. V trimming: 4 bases; J trimming: 3 bases; junction bases outside the gene matches: 9. CDR1 and CDR2 (germline): MNHNS, SASEGT. This CDR3 comprises 16 residues. The CDR3 loop is CASSVKGANFNQPQHF. CDR3 nucleotide sequence: TGTGCCAGCAGTGTTAAGGGGGCGAACTTCAATCAGCCCCAGCATTTT.

As concerns this clonotype: The junction and the germline gene differ at one end; a read error may be behind it. This chain joins TRBV6-1 and TRBJ2-7; 13 bases match TRBD2. CDR1 is MNHNS and CDR2 is SASEGT in the germline V gene. This CDR3 region has 17 residues. The CDR3 reads CASRSGTSGTRIYEQDF. CDR3 sequence (DNA): TGTGCCAGCAGGTCGGGGACTAGCGGGACCCGGATTTACGAGCAGGACTTC.

There are a few counts of this clonotype. The rearrangement links TRBV24-1 to TRBJ2-1; 13 bases are shared with TRBD2. Losses at the gene ends were 9 bases for V and 8 bases for J; bases not matched to a gene: 9. The germline V gene encodes CDR1 KGHDR and CDR2 SFDVKD. This CDR3 is built from 15 residues. The CDR3 is CATGLGTSGTHEQFF. CDR3 coding DNA: TGTGCCACCGGGTTGGGGACTAGCGGGACACATGAGCAGTTCTTC.

This clonotype occurred a few times. The genes are TRBV30 and TRBJ1-6, with 7 positions matching TRBD1. Germline lookup yields CDR1 GTSNPN and CDR2 SVGIG (reference sequence). Trimming took 3 bases from V and 0 from J; bases not matched to a gene: 11. This CDR3 has 18 amino acids. The CDR3 sequence: CAWRRPGGFSSYNSPLHF. The DNA for the CDR3 is TGTGCCTGGAGGAGACCAGGGGGTTTTAGCTCCTATAATTCACCCCTCCACTTT.

V is TRBV30 and J is TRBJ1-3, with no clear D. CDR3 length equals 17 residues. Trimming took 0 bases from V and 0 from J, leaving 15 bases between them. Germline V gene sequence: CDR1 GTSNPN, CDR2 SVGIG (reference sequence). The CDR3 loop reads CAWSVYYPINSGNTIYF. The CDR3 DNA reads TGTGCCTGGAGTGTCTACTACCCGATAAACTCTGGAAACACCATATATTTT.

This clonotype showed up many times. This chain connects TRBV3-1 to TRBJ2-7, with D unresolved. This CDR3 has 12 amino acids. Trimming pared 3 bases from V and 1 base from J, leaving 4 bases between. In germline, CDR1 is LGHDT, CDR2 YNNKEL (reference sequence). CDR3: CASSQLSYEQYF. CDR3 sequence (DNA): TGTGCCAGCAGCCAGCTGTCCTACGAGCAGTACTTC.

This clonotype has more than one count but fewer than ten. As DNA, the CDR3 is TGTGCCAGCAGCTCCCAGGGACGGGGGACCAAAAACATTCAGTACTTC. It is translated as CASSSQGRGTKNIQYF. The rearrangement links TRBV11-2 to TRBJ2-4; TRBD2 might be the D (6 bases). V shed 4 bases and J shed 2 bases, with 15 bases lying between them. This CDR3 contains 16 residues. Germline V CDR1 and CDR2: SGHAT, FQNNGV.

The rearrangement joins TRBV20-1 to TRBJ2-7, with a weak D call TRBD2 (5 bases). The CDR3 is made up of 17 amino acids. Trimming took 3 bases from V and 5 from J, leaving 26 bases between them. The germline V gene has CDR1 DFQATT and CDR2 SNEGSKA (reference sequence). CDR3 nucleotide sequence: TGCAGTGCTAGTCCCAAGGGAGACCGCCGTTGGTTGAACGAGCAGTACTTC. This translates into CSASPKGDRRWLNEQYF.

This clonotype was found many times. The chain links TRBV6-5 to TRBJ2-3, with D hard to call. Per the germline V gene, CDR1 is MNHEY and CDR2 is SVGAGI. The V gene lost 2 bases and the J gene lost 2 bases, with 8 bases spanning the gap. The CDR3 has 14 residues. The CDR3 coding sequence is TGTGCCAGCAGTTACCGGGCCCTCACAGATACGCAGTATTTT. Translating it yields CASSYRALTDTQYF.

The rearrangement joins TRBV20-1 to TRBJ2-7; 8 bases are shared with TRBD1. The germline CDR1 and CDR2 sequences are DFQATT and SNEGSKA (reference sequence). This CDR3 comprises 11 residues. The V segment lost 6 bases and the J segment 6 bases; nucleotides outside the gene matches: 4. The CDR3 region has the DNA TGCAGTGCCGGACAGGGAAGCGAGCAGTACTTC. Protein sequence: CSAGQGSEQYF.

The CDR3 here is CASSQDSRETQYF. CDR3 bases: TGTGCCAGCAGCCAGGACAGCCGGGAGACCCAGTACTTC. The V gene is TRBV7-9, the J gene TRBJ2-5, with a possible D match to TRBD1 (6 bases). V shed 5 bases and J shed 5 bases, with 12 bases lying between them. Germline assignment: CDR1 SEHNR and CDR2 FQNEAQ (reference sequence). The CDR3 runs to 13 residues. The entire variable domain, with the rest obtained from reference TRBV7-9 and TRBJ2-5, is as follows: DTGVSQNPRHKITKRGQNVTFRCDPISEHNRLYWYRQTLGQGPEFLTYFQNEAQLEKSRLLSDRFSAERPKGSFSTLEIQRTEQGDSAMYLCASSQDSRETQYFGPGTRLLVL.

There are a few counts of this clonotype. The chain couples TRBV7-8 to TRBJ2-3; 8 nucleotides match TRBD2. The CDR3 consists of 13 residues. The ends lost 1 base at V and 8 bases at J; junction bases unmatched: 2. Germline CDR1 SGHVS, CDR2 FQNEAQ. The CDR3 protein is CASSLGTSGTQYF. CDR3 bases: TGTGCCAGCAGCTTAGGTACTAGCGGTACGCAGTATTTT.